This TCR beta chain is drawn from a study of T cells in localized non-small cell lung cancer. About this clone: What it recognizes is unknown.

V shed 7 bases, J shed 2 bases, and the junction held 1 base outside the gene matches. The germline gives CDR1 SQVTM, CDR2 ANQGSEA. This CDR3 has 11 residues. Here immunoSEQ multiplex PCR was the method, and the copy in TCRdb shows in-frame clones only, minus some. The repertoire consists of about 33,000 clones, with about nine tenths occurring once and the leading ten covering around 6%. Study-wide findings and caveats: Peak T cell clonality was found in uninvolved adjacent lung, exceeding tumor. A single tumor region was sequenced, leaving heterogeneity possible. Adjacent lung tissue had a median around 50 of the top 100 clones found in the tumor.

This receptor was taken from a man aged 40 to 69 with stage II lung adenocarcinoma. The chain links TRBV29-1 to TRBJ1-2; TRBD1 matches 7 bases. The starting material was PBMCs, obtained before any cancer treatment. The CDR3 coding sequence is TGCAGCGGGGACAGAAACTATGGCTACACCTTC. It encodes CSGDRNYGYTF. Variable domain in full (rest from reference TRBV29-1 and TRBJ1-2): SAVISQKPSRDICQRGTSLTIQCQVDSQVTMMFWYRQQPGQSLTLIATANQGSEATYESGFVIDKFPISRPNLTFSTLTVSNMSPEDSSIYLCSGDRNYGYTFGSGTRLTVV.